This T cell receptor beta chain emerged from a study of CD8+ T cells in alopecia areata. As to treatment: oral pan-JAK inhibitor, 5-10 mg twice daily. Findings and caveats of the study: The treated group had a single nonresponder, limiting CD8+ expansion-response conclusions.

As to this clone: The antigen is undetermined.

Germline V gives CDR1 LGHNA, CDR2 YSLEER. The V gene end was trimmed by 5 bases and the J gene end by 0 bases; junction bases not matched to a gene: 3. CDR3 length: 15 residues. RNA was extracted and reverse transcribed into cDNA as the sequencing template. Profiled with immunoSEQ multiplex PCR; TCRdb holds only in-frame clones, not every one. This table holds some 180,000 clones, roughly half found once. The chain uses TRBV4-3 and TRBJ1-1, with 10 bases fitting TRBD1. The source was CD8+ T cells sorted from blood, collected around week 54, from a patient treated with tofacitinib. The clonotype was recovered from a human donor with alopecia areata. This CDR3 reads CASSLDRGLNTEAFF. The CDR3 coding sequence is TGCGCCAGCAGCTTGGACAGGGGGTTGAACACTGAAGCTTTCTTT.